Listed here are 30 T cell receptor beta chains from one sample, sequenced in a study of cytomegalovirus exposure and HLA in healthy donors. PCR was performed using 60 Vbeta and 13 Jbeta primers. The protocol was immunoSEQ multiplex PCR, while the TCRdb copy is restricted to in-frame clones and leaves out a portion. The data contain roughly 130,000 clones, around 85% of them singletons. Material: PBMCs. All receptors derive from a boy aged 10-17 years in good health and CMV-seronegative.

V and J are TRBV19 and TRBJ1-4, with a weak D call TRBD1 (6 bases). The CDR3 extends over 12 amino acids. In germline, CDR1 is LNHDA, CDR2 SQIVND (reference sequence). V lost 6 bases, J lost 14 bases, and 16 bases lay in between. CDR3 residues: CASRPTGPGLFF. CDR3 coding DNA: TGTGCCAGTAGGCCGACAGGACCCGGCCTGTTTTTT.

This chain connects TRBV11-2 to TRBJ1-3; TRBD1 matches at 9 bases. The J segment lost 4 bases and the V segment lost 6 bases, leaving 10 bases of the junction unmatched. Germline assignment: CDR1 SGHAT and CDR2 FQNNGV. This CDR3 has 16 amino acids. The CDR3 protein is CASRFSGTGSGNTIYF. For the CDR3, the DNA is TGTGCCAGCAGGTTCTCCGGGACAGGGTCCGGAAACACCATATATTTT.

The rearrangement joins TRBV4-2 to TRBJ2-7, with 8 bases matching TRBD2. From germline, CDR1 is LGHNA and CDR2 YNFKEQ. V shed 1 base and J 4 bases; nucleotides not matched to a gene: 21. The CDR3 is 20 amino acids. In nucleotides, the CDR3 is TGTGCCAGCAGCCAAGTTTTTAGTAGCGGGGTGGTGGAGGGATCGTACGAGCAGTACTTC. Translated: CASSQVFSSGVVEGSYEQYF.

This chain uses TRBV4-1 with TRBJ2-5; 11 bases match TRBD2. The germline CDR1 and CDR2 sequences are MGHRA and YSYEKL. The CDR3 consists of 14 residues. V shed 6 bases, J shed 5 bases, and the junction held 5 bases outside the gene matches. The CDR3 loop reads CASRQLAGVETQYF. The CDR3 region has the DNA TGCGCCAGCAGACAACTAGCGGGAGTGGAGACCCAGTACTTC.

J is TRBJ1-1 and V is TRBV6-6; D is perhaps TRBD1 (5 bases). The CDR3 totals 15 residues. CDR1 and CDR2 (germline): MNHNY, SVGAGI (reference sequence). The V end was cut by 5 bases, the J end by 2 bases, with 15 bases between. CDR3 bases: TGTGCCAGCAGTGGCATGCGGACACCTAACACTGAAGCTTTCTTT. It codes for CASSGMRTPNTEAFF.

This chain joins TRBV2 and TRBJ1-2; D unclear. This CDR3 has 15 amino acids. Trimming removed 4 bases at V and 7 bases at J, with 19 bases between. CDR1 and CDR2 (germline): SNHLY, FYNNEI. The CDR3 loop is CASSGGSVNMSGYTF. DNA of the CDR3: TGTGCCAGCAGTGGAGGATCGGTAAATATGAGTGGCTACACCTTC.

The V gene is TRBV30, the J gene TRBJ2-2, with D possibly TRBD2 on 6 matching bases. Trimming took off 1 base at V and 2 bases at J, with 11 bases between the two ends. Germline V gene sequence: CDR1 GTSNPN, CDR2 SVGIG (reference sequence). CDR3 size: 15 residues. The chain's CDR3 is CAWSDGGINTGELFF. The CDR3 DNA sequence: TGTGCCTGGAGTGATGGCGGGATAAACACCGGGGAGCTGTTTTTT.

CDR3 sequence: CASSLAGAPLGGYTF. The CDR3 nucleotides are TGTGCCAGCAGCTTAGCGGGGGCTCCTCTTGGAGGCTACACCTTC. The rearrangement uses TRBV7-2 and TRBJ1-2; D perhaps matches TRBD1 (6 bases). Germline-derived CDR1 and CDR2 are SGHTA and FQGNSA. The CDR3 loop spans 15 amino acids. V dropped 0 bases and J dropped 8 bases, with 16 bases sitting between them.

This clone has only one observation. The chain couples TRBV7-9 to TRBJ1-1; a weak D match, TRBD1 (6 bases). The CDR3 covers 14 residues. Germline V gene data show CDR1 as SEHNR and CDR2 as FQNEAQ (reference sequence). V lost 6 bases and J lost 1, with 12 bases in between. The CDR3 bases are TGTGCCAGCAGGTACGAGGGGGAGAACACTGAAGCTTTCTTT. This translates into CASRYEGENTEAFF.

This clone appeared a single time. The chain links TRBV29-1 to TRBJ2-3; TRBD1 matches 8 bases. This CDR3 has 15 residues. The V gene's germline CDR1 is SQVTM and CDR2 ANQGSEA. V was pared by 0 bases and J by 5 bases, with 7 bases of the junction left unmatched. The CDR3 loop is CSVEDSRGHVDTQYF. The DNA of the CDR3 is TGCAGCGTTGAAGATTCCAGGGGGCACGTAGATACGCAGTATTTT.

This chain uses TRBV9 with TRBJ2-7, with D possibly matching TRBD2 (5 bases). The V and J ends lost 4 bases and 7 bases respectively, with 12 bases between them. CDR1 and CDR2 from the germline V gene are SGDLS and YYNGEE. The CDR3 length is 12 residues. The CDR3 nucleotides read TGTGCCAGCAGCCCCGGGGTGGGAGAGCAGTACTTC. Encoded protein: CASSPGVGEQYF.

The chain employs TRBV7-9 and TRBJ1-1, with 8 bases aligning to TRBD1. Germline CDR1 SEHNR, CDR2 FQNEAQ (reference sequence). This CDR3 is built from 17 residues. Trimming cost V 2 bases and J 4 bases; bases outside gene matches: 12. CDR3 DNA: TGTGCCAGCAGCTTACCTCAGGGGGCGAATAGGGCCACTGAAGCTTTCTTT. It codes for CASSLPQGANRATEAFF.

The J gene is TRBJ2-5, the V gene TRBV30, with D perhaps matching TRBD2 (6 bases). The CDR3 has 12 amino acids. Germline V lookup: CDR1 GTSNPN, CDR2 SVGIG (reference sequence). Between the trimmed V and J ends, which lost 1 base and 4 bases, there was a span of 7 bases. The CDR3 here is CAWSGGGETQYF. CDR3 in DNA: TGTGCCTGGAGTGGGGGAGGAGAGACCCAGTACTTC.

Concerning this clone: Other DNA sequences in the same sample also yield this CDR3. The rearrangement joins TRBV6-1 to TRBJ2-3, with TRBD2 identical over 14 bases. Germline V gene data show CDR1 as MNHNS and CDR2 as SASEGT. The V and J ends lost 3 bases and 4 bases, in that order; junction bases with no gene match: 0. The CDR3 runs to 15 residues. The CDR3 region has the DNA TGTGCCAGCAGTGAGACTAGCGGGGGGGCAGATACGCAGTATTTT. It is translated as CASSETSGGADTQYF.

The chain recombines TRBV7-2 with TRBJ2-1, with a tentative D call TRBD2 (7 bases). This CDR3 comprises 14 residues. The germline V gene has CDR1 SGHTA and CDR2 FQGNSA. Trimming shortened V by 5 bases and J by 7 bases, and 15 bases separated the two germline ends. This chain's CDR3 is CASSLRGAGNEQFF. CDR3 nucleotides: TGTGCCAGCAGCCTACGGGGGGCTGGGAATGAGCAGTTCTTC.

The chain joins TRBV7-6 to TRBJ1-5; TRBD1 is a possible D gene (5 bases). Between the trimmed V and J ends, which lost 3 bases and 6 bases, there was a span of 15 bases. There are 15 residues in the CDR3. Germline values: CDR1 SGHVS, CDR2 FNYEAQ. This CDR3 is CASSFFLGAGQPQHF. In DNA, the CDR3 is TGTGCCAGCAGCTTCTTTTTAGGGGCCGGTCAGCCCCAGCATTTT. The whole variable domain, filled in from reference TRBV7-6 and TRBJ1-5, reads GAGVSQSPRYKVTKRGQDVALRCDPISGHVSLYWYRQALGQGPEFLTYFNYEAQQDKSGLPNDRFSAERPEGSISTLTIQRTEQRDSAMYRCASSFFLGAGQPQHFGDGTRLSIL.

The rearrangement links TRBV6-1 to TRBJ2-2, with D unresolved. The CDR3 runs to 15 residues. V was shortened by 4 bases and J by 1 base, with 10 bases between the two germline ends. Germline CDR1 and CDR2: MNHNS and SASEGT. CDR3 amino acids: CASSARRLNTGELFF. Here the CDR3 DNA reads TGTGCCAGCAGTGCCCGCCGACTGAACACCGGGGAGCTGTTTTTT.

This chain uses TRBV10-3 with TRBJ1-3, with 7 bases lining up with TRBD1. Germline V gives CDR1 ENHRY, CDR2 SYGVKD. The J segment lost 0 bases and the V segment lost 9 bases, leaving 8 bases of the junction unmatched. The CDR3 length is 15 residues. CDR3 loop: CAMAPTGPSGNTIYF. In DNA, the CDR3 is TGTGCCATGGCACCGACAGGGCCCTCTGGAAACACCATATATTTT.

The CDR3 is CASSEAGTGLQQYF. The CDR3 DNA is TGTGCCAGCAGTGAAGCAGGGACAGGCCTTCAGCAGTACTTC. The chain joins TRBV6-1 to TRBJ2-7; 8 bases map to TRBD1. Per germline, CDR1 MNHNS and CDR2 SASEGT. After removal of 0 bases from V and 8 bases from J, the junction contained 6 bases not matched to a gene. The length of the CDR3 is 14 residues.

The rearrangement joins TRBV5-1 to TRBJ1-1; D remains ambiguous. The length of the CDR3 is 15 residues. The ends were cut back, 0 bases at V and 0 bases at J, with 9 bases in the middle. CDR1 SGHRS and CDR2 YFSETQ come from the germline V gene. The CDR3 protein is CASSLESQLNTEAFF. The DNA for the CDR3 is TGCGCCAGCAGCTTGGAGTCCCAGTTGAACACTGAAGCTTTCTTT.

V is TRBV5-4 and J is TRBJ2-2; the D is unclear. V lost 0 bases to trimming and J lost 3 bases, with 6 bases between them. This CDR3 region has 14 residues. CDR1 and CDR2 from the germline V gene are SGHNT and YYREEE (reference sequence). In DNA form, the CDR3 reads TGTGCCAGCAGCTTGGCGCCAGACACCGGGGAGCTGTTTTTT. The encoded protein is CASSLAPDTGELFF.

The chain couples TRBV15 to TRBJ1-5; tentatively, D is TRBD1 (5 bases). CDR1 LNHNV and CDR2 YYDKDF come from the germline V gene (reference sequence). The V and J ends lost 0 bases and 6 bases respectively, with 18 bases between them. This CDR3 is built from 17 residues. CDR3: CATSRDLSWGVPQPQHF. In nucleotides, the CDR3 is TGTGCCACCAGCAGAGATTTAAGCTGGGGGGTCCCTCAGCCCCAGCATTTT.

As concerns this clone: Sequence at one end of the junction differs from germline and may be a read error. The genes are TRBV5-6 and TRBJ1-2; no firm D call. This CDR3 has 14 amino acids. The germline V gene has CDR1 SGHDT and CDR2 YYEEEE. CDR3 coding DNA: TGTGCCAGCAGCTTGGGAGGATATAACTATGGCTACCCCTTC. Its translation: CASSLGGYNYGYPF.

This clone was counted a few times. The genes are TRBV27 and TRBJ2-7; no clear D gene. Trimming removed 10 bases from V and 3 bases from J, with 7 bases in between. This CDR3 has 10 amino acids. Germline V CDR1 and CDR2: MNHEY, SMNVEV (reference sequence). The CDR3 DNA reads as TGTGCCACCTTGAGCTACGAGCAGTACTTC. It yields the protein CATLSYEQYF.

V is TRBV9 and J is TRBJ2-7; tentative D call: TRBD1 (6 bases). Germline values: CDR1 SGDLS, CDR2 YYNGEE. V was cut by 4 bases and J by 3 bases, with 11 bases left in between. The CDR3 has 13 amino acids. The CDR3 DNA sequence: TGTGCCAGCAGCCCTGGACAGAACTACGAGCAGTACTTC. This translates into CASSPGQNYEQYF.

The genes are TRBV27 and TRBJ1-3; D is undetermined. V gave up 2 bases and J gave up 4 bases, with 18 bases separating them. This CDR3 region has 17 residues. CDR1 is MNHEY, CDR2 SMNVEV, per germline (reference sequence). The CDR3 here is CASSLKRPSAGGNTIYF. As DNA, the CDR3 is TGTGCCAGCAGTTTAAAACGACCGTCGGCGGGAGGAAACACCATATATTTT.

This clone was seen only once. The V gene is TRBV25-1, the J gene TRBJ1-2; 8 nucleotides line up with TRBD1. The germline V gene encodes CDR1 MGHDK and CDR2 SYGVNS. The CDR3 sequence is 14 residues long. V lost 5 bases and J lost 5; bases outside the gene matches: 7. CDR3 coding DNA: TGTGCCAGCAGTACCCAGGGGGCTTTGTATGGCTACACCTTC. Protein product: CASSTQGALYGYTF.

The genes are TRBV7-3 and TRBJ2-1; 9 nucleotides agree with TRBD1. The CDR3 is 14 residues long. CDR1 is SGHTA, CDR2 FQGTGA, per germline. V trimming: 5 bases; J trimming: 8 bases; junction bases outside the gene matches: 7. The CDR3 region is CASSLRTGEDEQFF. The DNA of the CDR3 is TGTGCCAGCAGCCTACGGACAGGGGAGGATGAGCAGTTCTTC.

The chain joins TRBV9 to TRBJ2-2; no definite D call. The CDR3 extends over 13 amino acids. V lost 0 bases to trimming and J lost 5 bases, with 5 bases between them. Germline lookup yields CDR1 SGDLS and CDR2 YYNGEE. As DNA, the CDR3 is TGTGCCAGCAGCGTAGTACTTACCGGGGAGCTGTTTTTT. The encoded protein is CASSVVLTGELFF.

V is TRBV19 and J is TRBJ1-4; D gene uncertain. This CDR3 is 13 amino acids long. Trimming stripped 5 bases from V and 8 bases from J, with 12 bases between. The germline gives CDR1 LNHDA, CDR2 SQIVND (reference sequence). The CDR3 reads CASSPPTEEKLFF. The CDR3 bases are TGTGCCAGTAGTCCCCCGACGGAGGAAAAACTGTTTTTT.